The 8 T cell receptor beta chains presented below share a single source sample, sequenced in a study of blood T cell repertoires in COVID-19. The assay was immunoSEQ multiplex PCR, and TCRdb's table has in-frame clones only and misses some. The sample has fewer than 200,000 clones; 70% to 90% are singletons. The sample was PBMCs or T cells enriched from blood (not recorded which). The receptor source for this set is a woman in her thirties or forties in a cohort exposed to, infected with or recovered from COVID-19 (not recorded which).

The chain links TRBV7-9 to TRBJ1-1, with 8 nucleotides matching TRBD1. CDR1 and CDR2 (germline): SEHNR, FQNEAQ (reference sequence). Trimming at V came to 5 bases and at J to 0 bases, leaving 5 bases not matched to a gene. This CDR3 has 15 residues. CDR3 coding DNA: TGTGCCAGCAGCGGGGCGACAGGGGTGAACACTGAAGCTTTCTTT. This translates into CASSGATGVNTEAFF.

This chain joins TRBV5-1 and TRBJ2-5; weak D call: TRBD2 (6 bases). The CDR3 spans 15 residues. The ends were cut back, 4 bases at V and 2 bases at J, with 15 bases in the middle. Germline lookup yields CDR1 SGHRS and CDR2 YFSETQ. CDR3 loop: CASSPSLGRQETQYF. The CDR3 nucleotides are TGCGCCAGCAGCCCCAGTTTGGGGAGGCAAGAGACCCAGTACTTC. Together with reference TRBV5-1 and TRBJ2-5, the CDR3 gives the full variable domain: KAGVTQTPRYLIKTRGQQVTLSCSPISGHRSVSWYQQTPGQGLQFLFEYFSETQRNKGNFPGRFSGRQFSNSRSEMNVSTLELGDSALYLCASSPSLGRQETQYFGPGTRLLVL.

As DNA, the CDR3 is TGCGCCAGCAGCCCATCCGCTCGAGGGAGCCAAGAGACCCAGTACTTC. Translated: CASSPSARGSQETQYF. The chain joins TRBV5-1 to TRBJ2-5, with D possibly matching TRBD2 (5 bases). The germline V gene encodes CDR1 SGHRS and CDR2 YFSETQ. The CDR3 is 16 residues long. The germline V and J ends were trimmed by 4 bases and 1 base, with 17 bases remaining between them.

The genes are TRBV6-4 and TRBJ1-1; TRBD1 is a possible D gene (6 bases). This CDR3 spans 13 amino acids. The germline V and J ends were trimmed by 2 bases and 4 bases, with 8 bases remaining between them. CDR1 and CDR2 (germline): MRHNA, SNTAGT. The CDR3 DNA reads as TGTGCCAGCAGTGACGACAGGCGCACTGAAGCTTTCTTT. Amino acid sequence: CASSDDRRTEAFF.

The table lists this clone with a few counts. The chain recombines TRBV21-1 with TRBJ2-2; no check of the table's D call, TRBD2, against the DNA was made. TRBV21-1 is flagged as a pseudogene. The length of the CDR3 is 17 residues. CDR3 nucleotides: TGTGCCAGCACCCCGGATAGCGGAAGAACGAACACCGGGGAGCTGTTTTTT. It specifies CASTPDSGRTNTGELFF.

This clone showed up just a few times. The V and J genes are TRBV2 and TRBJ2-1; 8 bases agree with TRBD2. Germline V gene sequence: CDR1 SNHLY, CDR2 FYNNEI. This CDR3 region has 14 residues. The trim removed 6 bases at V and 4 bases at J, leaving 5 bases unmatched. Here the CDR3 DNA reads TGTGCCAGCAGCGTGACTAGCGTATACAATGAGCAGTTCTTC. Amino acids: CASSVTSVYNEQFF. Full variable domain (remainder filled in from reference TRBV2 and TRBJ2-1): EPEVTQTPSHQVTQMGQEVILRCVPISNHLYFYWYRQILGQKVEFLVSFYNNEISEKSEIFDDQFSVERPDGSNFTLKIRSTKLEDSAMYFCASSVTSVYNEQFFGPGTRLTVL.

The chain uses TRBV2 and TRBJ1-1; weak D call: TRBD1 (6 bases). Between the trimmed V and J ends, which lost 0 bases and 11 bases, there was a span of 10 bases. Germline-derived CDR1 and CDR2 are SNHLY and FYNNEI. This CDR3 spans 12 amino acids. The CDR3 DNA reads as TGTGCCAGCAGTGAAGCGCTCAGGGGTGCTTTCTTT. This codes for CASSEALRGAFF.

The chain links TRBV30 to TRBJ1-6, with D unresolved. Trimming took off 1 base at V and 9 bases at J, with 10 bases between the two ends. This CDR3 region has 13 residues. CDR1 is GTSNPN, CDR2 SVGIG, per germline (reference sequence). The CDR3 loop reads CAWSAVSASPLHF. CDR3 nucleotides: TGTGCCTGGAGTGCAGTCAGTGCTTCACCCCTCCACTTT.